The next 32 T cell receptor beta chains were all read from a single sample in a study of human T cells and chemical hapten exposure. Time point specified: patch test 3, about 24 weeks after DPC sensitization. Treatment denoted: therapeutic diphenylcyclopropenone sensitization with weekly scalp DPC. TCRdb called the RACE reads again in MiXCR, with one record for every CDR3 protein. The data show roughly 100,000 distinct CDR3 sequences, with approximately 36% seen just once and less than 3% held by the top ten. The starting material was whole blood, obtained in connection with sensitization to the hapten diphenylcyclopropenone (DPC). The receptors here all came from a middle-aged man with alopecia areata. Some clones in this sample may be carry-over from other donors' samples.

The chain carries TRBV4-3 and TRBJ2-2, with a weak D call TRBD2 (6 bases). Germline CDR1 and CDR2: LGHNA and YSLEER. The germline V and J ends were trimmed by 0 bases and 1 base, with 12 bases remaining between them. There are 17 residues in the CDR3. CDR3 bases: TGCGCCAGCAGCCAAGATTGGGGGGACCTGAACACCGGGGAGCTGTTTTTT. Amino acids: CASSQDWGDLNTGELFF.

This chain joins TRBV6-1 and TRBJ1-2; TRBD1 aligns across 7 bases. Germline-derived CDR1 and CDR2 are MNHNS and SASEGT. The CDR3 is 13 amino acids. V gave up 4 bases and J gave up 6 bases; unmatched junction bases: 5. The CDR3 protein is CASSVQGRDGYTF. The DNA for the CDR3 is TGTGCCAGCAGTGTACAGGGGAGGGATGGCTACACCTTC.

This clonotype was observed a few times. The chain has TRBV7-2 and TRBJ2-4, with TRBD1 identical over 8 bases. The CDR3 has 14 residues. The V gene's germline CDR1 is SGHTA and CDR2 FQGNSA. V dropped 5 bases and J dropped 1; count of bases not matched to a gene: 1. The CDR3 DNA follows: TGTGCCAGCAGCGGGGACAGGGCCAAAAACATTCAGTACTTC. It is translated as CASSGDRAKNIQYF.

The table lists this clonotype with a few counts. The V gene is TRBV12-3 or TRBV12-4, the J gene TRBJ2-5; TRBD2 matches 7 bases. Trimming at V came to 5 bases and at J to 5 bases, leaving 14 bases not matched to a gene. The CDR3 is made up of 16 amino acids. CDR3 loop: CASSRGEERRQETQYF. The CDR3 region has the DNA TGTGCCAGCAGTCGGGGGGAAGAAAGGCGACAGGAGACCCAGTACTTC.

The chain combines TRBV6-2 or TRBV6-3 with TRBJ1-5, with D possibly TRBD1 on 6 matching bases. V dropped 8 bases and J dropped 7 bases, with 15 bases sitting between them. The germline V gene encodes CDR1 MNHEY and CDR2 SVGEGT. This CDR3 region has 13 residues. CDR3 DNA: TGTGCCAGCTCAACAGGGAGTGCACAGCCCCAGCATTTT. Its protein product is CASSTGSAQPQHF.

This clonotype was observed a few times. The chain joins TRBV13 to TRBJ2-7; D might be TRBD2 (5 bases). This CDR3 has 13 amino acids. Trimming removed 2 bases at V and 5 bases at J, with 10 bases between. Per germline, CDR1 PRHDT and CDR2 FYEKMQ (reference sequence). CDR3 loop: CASSLRGVHEQYV. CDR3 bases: TGTGCCAGCAGCTTACGGGGAGTTCACGAGCAGTACGTC.

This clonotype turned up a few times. CDR3 loop: CASSRTGTGVLWANVLTF. CDR3 DNA: TGTGCCAGCAGTAGAACCGGGACAGGGGTTCTCTGGGCCAACGTCCTGACTTTC. The chain uses TRBV6-6 and TRBJ2-6; TRBD1 agrees at 10 bases. Germline values: CDR1 MNHNY, CDR2 SVGAGI (reference sequence). Trimming removed 5 bases from V and 5 bases from J; junction bases left unmatched: 12. This CDR3 comprises 18 residues.

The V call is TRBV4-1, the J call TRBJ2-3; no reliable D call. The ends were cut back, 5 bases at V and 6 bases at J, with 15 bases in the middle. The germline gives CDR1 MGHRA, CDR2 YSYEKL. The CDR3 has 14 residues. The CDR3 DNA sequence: TGCGCCAGCAGCTGGGGATTCGGCTGGGATACGCAGTATTTT. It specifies CASSWGFGWDTQYF.

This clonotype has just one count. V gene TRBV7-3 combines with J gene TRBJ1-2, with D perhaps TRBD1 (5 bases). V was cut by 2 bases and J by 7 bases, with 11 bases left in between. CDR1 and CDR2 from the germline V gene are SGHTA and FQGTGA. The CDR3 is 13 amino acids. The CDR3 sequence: CASSLGGDPGYTF. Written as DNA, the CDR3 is TGTGCCAGCAGCTTAGGCGGGGACCCTGGCTACACCTTC.

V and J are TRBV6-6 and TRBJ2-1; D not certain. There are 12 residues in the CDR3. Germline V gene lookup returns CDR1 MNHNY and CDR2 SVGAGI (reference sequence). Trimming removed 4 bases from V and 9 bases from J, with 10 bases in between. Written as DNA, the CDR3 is TGTGCCAGCAGTTCTAGGGCGGCTGAGCAGTTCTTC. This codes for CASSSRAAEQFF.

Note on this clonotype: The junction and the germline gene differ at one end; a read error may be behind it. This CDR3 is CASSPGQGNGYTF. The CDR3 nucleotides read TGTGCCAGCAGCCCAGGACAGGGGAATGGCTACACCTTC. The rearrangement joins TRBV4-3 to TRBJ1-2; 9 bases line up with TRBD1. Germline CDR1 LGHNA, CDR2 YSLEER. There are 13 residues in the CDR3.

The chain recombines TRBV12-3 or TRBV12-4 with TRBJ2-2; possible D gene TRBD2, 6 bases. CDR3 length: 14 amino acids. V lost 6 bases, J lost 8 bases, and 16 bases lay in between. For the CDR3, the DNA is TGTGCCAGCAGCCCAACTAGCTTAACTGGGGAGCTGTTTTTT. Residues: CASSPTSLTGELFF.

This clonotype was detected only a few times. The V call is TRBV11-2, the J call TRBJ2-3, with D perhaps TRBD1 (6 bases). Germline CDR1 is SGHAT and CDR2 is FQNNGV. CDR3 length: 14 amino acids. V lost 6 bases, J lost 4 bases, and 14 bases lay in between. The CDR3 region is CASSFSGAPDTQYF. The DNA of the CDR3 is TGTGCCAGCAGTTTTTCAGGGGCCCCAGATACGCAGTATTTT.

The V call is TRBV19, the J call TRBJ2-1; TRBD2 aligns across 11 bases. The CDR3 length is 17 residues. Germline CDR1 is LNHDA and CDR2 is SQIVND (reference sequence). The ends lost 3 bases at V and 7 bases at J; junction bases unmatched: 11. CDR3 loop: CASSMRGSGRARNEQFF. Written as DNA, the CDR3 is TGTGCCAGTAGTATGAGAGGTAGCGGGAGGGCCAGGAATGAGCAGTTCTTC.

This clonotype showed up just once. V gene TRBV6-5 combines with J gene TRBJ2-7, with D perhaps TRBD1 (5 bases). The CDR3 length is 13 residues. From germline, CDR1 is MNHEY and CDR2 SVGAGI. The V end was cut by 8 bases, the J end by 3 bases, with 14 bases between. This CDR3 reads CASSSGIIYEQYF. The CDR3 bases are TGTGCCAGCTCTTCAGGGATCATCTACGAGCAGTACTTC.

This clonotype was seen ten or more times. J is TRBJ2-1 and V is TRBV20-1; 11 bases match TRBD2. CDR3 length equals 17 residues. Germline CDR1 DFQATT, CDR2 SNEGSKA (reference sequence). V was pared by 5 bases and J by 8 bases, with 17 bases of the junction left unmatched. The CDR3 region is CSALSYSGRAAIDEQFF. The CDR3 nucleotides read TGCAGTGCTCTCAGTTATAGCGGGAGGGCCGCGATTGATGAGCAGTTCTTC.

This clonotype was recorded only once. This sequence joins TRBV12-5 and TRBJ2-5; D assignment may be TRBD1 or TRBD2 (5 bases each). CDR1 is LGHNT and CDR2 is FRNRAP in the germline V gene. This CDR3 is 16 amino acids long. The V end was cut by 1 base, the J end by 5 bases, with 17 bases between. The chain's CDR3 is CASGLDGAAGTETQYF. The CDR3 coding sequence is TGTGCTAGTGGTTTGGATGGAGCGGCTGGGACGGAGACCCAGTACTTC.

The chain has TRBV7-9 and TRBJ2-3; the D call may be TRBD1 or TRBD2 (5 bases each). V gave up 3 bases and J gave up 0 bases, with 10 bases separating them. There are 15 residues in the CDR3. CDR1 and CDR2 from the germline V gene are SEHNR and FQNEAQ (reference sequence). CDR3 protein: CASSLRGGSTDTQYF. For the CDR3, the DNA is TGTGCCAGCAGCTTGAGGGGCGGAAGCACAGATACGCAGTATTTT.

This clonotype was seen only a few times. CDR3: CSAPNSGANVLTF. The CDR3, as DNA: TGCAGTGCACCTAACTCTGGGGCCAACGTCCTGACTTTC. This chain connects TRBV20-1 to TRBJ2-6; no clear D gene. Trimming left V 6 bases short and J 0 bases short, with 6 bases between. From germline, CDR1 is DFQATT and CDR2 SNEGSKA (reference sequence). CDR3 length: 13 residues.

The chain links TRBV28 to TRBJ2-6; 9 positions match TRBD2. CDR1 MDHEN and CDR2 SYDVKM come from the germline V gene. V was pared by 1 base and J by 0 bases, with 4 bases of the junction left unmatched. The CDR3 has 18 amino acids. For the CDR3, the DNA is TGTGCCAGCAGTTTATTCGCGGGAGGGCCCTCTGGGGCCAACGTCCTGACTTTC. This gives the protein CASSLFAGGPSGANVLTF.

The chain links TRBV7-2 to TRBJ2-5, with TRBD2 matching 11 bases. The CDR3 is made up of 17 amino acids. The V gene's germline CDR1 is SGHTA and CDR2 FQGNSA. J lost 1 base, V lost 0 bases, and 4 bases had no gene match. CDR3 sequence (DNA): TGTGCCAGCAGCTTAGCGGGGACTAGCGGCTTCCAAGAGACCCAGTACTTC. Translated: CASSLAGTSGFQETQYF.

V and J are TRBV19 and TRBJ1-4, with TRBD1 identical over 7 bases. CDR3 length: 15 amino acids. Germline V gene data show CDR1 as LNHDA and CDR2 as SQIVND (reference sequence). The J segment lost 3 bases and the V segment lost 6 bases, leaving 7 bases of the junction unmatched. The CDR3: CASRSRQGANEKLFF. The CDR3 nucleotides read TGTGCCAGTAGGAGTCGACAGGGAGCTAATGAAAAACTGTTTTTT.

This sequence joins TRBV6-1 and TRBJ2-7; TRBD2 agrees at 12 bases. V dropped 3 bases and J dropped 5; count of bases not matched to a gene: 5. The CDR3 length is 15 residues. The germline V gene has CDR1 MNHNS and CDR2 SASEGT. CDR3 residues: CASSELAGGPHEQYV. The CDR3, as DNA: TGTGCCAGCAGTGAGCTAGCGGGAGGGCCGCACGAGCAGTACGTC.

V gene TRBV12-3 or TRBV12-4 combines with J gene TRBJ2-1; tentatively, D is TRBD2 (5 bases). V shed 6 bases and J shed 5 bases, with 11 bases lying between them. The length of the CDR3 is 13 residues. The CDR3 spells CASSRGAHNEQFF. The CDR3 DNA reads TGTGCCAGCAGCCGGGGAGCACACAATGAGCAGTTCTTC.

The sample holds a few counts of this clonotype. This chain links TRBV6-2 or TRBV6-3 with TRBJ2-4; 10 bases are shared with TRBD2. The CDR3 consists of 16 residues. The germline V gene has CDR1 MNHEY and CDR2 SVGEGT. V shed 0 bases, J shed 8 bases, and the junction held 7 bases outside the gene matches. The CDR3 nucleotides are TGTGCCAGCAGTTACTCGAGGGCTAGCGGGAGCCACATTCAGTACTTC. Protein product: CASSYSRASGSHIQYF.

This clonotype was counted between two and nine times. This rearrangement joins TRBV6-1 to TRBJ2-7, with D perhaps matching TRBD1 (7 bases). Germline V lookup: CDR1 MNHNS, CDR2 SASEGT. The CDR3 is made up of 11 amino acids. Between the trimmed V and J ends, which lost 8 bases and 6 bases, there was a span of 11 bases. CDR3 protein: CASQGGSEQYV. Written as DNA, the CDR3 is TGTGCCAGCCAGGGGGGCTCCGAGCAGTACGTC.

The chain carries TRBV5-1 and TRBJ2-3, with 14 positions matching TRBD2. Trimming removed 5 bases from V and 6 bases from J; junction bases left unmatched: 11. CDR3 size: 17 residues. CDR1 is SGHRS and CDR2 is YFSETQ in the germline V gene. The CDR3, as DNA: TGCGCCAGCAGGTCGAGCCTGACTAGCGGGAGGGGTGATACGCAGTATTTT. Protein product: CASRSSLTSGRGDTQYF.

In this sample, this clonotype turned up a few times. The CDR3 loop reads CASSFESSYEQYV. CDR3 DNA: TGTGCCAGCAGCTTCGAGAGTTCCTACGAGCAGTACGTC. The genes are TRBV7-8 and TRBJ2-7, with unresolved D. The CDR3 contains 13 residues. CDR1 SGHVS and CDR2 FQNEAQ come from the germline V gene. Trimming left V 3 bases short and J 1 base short, with 7 bases between.

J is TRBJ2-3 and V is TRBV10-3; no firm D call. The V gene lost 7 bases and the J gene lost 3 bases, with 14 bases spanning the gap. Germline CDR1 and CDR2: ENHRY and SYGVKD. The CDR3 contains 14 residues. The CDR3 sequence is CAIIVGLGTDTQYF. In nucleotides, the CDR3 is TGTGCCATCATTGTAGGTCTGGGAACAGATACGCAGTATTTT.

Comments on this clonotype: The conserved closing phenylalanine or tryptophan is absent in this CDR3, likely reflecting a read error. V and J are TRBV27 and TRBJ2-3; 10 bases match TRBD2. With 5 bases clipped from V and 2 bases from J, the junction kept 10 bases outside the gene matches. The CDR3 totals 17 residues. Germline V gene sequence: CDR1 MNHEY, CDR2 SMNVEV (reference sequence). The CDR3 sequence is CASSPRASGGHTDTQYL. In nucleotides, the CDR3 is TGTGCCAGCAGTCCCCGGGCTAGCGGGGGACACACAGATACGCAGTATCTT.

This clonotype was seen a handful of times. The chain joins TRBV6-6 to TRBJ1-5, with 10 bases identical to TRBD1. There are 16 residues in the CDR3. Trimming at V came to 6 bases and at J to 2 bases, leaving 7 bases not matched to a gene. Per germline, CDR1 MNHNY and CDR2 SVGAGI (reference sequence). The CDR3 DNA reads TGTGCCAGCAGCCGGGACAGGGGAGGAGGCAATCAGCCCCAGCATTTT. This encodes CASSRDRGGGNQPQHF.

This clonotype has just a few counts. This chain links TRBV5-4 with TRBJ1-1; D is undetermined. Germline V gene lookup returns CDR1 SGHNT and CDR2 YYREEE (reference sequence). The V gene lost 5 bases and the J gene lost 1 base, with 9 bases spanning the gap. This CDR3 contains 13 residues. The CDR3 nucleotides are TGTGCCAGCAGAGCGAGAGCGAACACTGAAGCTTTCTTT. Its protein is CASRARANTEAFF.